The TCR beta chain described here comes from a study of cytomegalovirus exposure and HLA in healthy donors. On the study more broadly: There were about 85 million unique TCRs (from HLA-typed donors) in an early data release. Whole-study results and caveats: An ancestry cluster, one associated with Asian ancestry, reportedly showed fewer N-insertions than the approximately 720-donor mean in a later analysis.

As to this clone: Antigen specificity is unknown.

This CDR3 comprises 16 residues. V was trimmed by 4 bases and J by 4 bases, leaving 19 bases between them. The germline V gene has CDR1 MGHRA and CDR2 YSYEKL. The PCR made use of 60 Vbeta and 13 Jbeta primers. Profiling relied on immunoSEQ multiplex PCR, and the TCRdb table lists in-frame clones only, not all of them. This sample yields 150,000 to 200,000 clones, of which roughly 90% are seen a single time; about 2.1% belongs to the top ten. The rearrangement uses TRBV4-1 and TRBJ1-2; D is undetermined. The specimen was PBMCs. This receptor was obtained from a woman aged 18 to 35 in good health and CMV-seronegative. CDR3 sequence: CASSPSFGQAFYGYTF. CDR3 nucleotides: TGCGCCAGCAGCCCGTCTTTTGGGCAGGCCTTCTATGGCTACACCTTC.